The 18 T cell receptor beta chains in this list originate from one sample, sequenced in a study of cytomegalovirus exposure and HLA in healthy donors. 13 Jbeta primers and 60 Vbeta primers were used for the PCR. Method: immunoSEQ multiplex PCR; TCRdb's copy keeps in-frame clones and lacks some. The sample yields 150,000 to 200,000 clones, 70% to 80% seen once. What was sequenced was PBMCs. The source is a woman aged 50 to 60 in good health and CMV-seronegative.

J is TRBJ2-7 and V is TRBV10-3; D is possibly TRBD1 (5 bases). The CDR3 is 12 residues long. V shed 4 bases and J shed 6 bases, with 10 bases lying between them. Germline V CDR1 and CDR2: ENHRY, SYGVKD. CDR3 loop: CAISVGVGEQYF. CDR3 nucleotide sequence: TGTGCCATCAGTGTAGGGGTAGGCGAGCAGTACTTC.

This chain links TRBV11-2 with TRBJ2-7; D remains unclear. The CDR3 covers 12 residues. Trimming removed 5 bases at V and 5 bases at J, with 10 bases between. Germline assignment: CDR1 SGHAT and CDR2 FQNNGV. The CDR3 bases are TGTGCCAGCAGCCCTCGACACCACGAGCAGTACTTC. Protein product: CASSPRHHEQYF.

V and J are TRBV9 and TRBJ1-1; D might be TRBD1 (6 bases). The CDR3 consists of 14 residues. The germline CDR1 and CDR2 sequences are SGDLS and YYNGEE. V lost 5 bases, J lost 1 base, and 12 bases lay in between. CDR3 sequence reads: CASRAPQGNTEAFF. The DNA of the CDR3 is TGTGCCAGCAGAGCCCCACAGGGGAACACTGAAGCTTTCTTT.

This clone was seen only a few times. J is TRBJ2-6 and V is TRBV5-5; D not resolved. V was trimmed by 0 bases and J by 0 bases, leaving 4 bases between them. The CDR3 length is 15 residues. Germline loops: CDR1 SGHKS, CDR2 YYEKEE (reference sequence). The CDR3 region is CASSLASSGANVLTF. CDR3 in DNA: TGTGCCAGCAGCTTGGCCTCCTCTGGGGCCAACGTCCTGACTTTC.

The chain uses TRBV13 and TRBJ2-7; TRBD1 is a possible D gene (5 bases). V lost 0 bases to trimming and J lost 3 bases, with 12 bases between them. This CDR3 spans 15 amino acids. Germline V lookup: CDR1 PRHDT, CDR2 FYEKMQ (reference sequence). The CDR3 coding sequence is TGTGCCAGCAGCTTAGGAGGGTCAAGGGGCTACGAGCAGTACTTC. It encodes CASSLGGSRGYEQYF.

The chain recombines TRBV19 with TRBJ1-2, with D possibly being TRBD1 (6 bases). Germline V lookup: CDR1 LNHDA, CDR2 SQIVND (reference sequence). The CDR3 runs to 16 residues. The V end was cut by 4 bases, the J end by 4 bases, with 19 bases between. In nucleotides, the CDR3 is TGTGCCAGTAGTACCCTCCCTGGACAGAATCCCTATGGCTACACCTTC. As protein: CASSTLPGQNPYGYTF.

V usage is TRBV7-9 and J usage is TRBJ2-5; 11 bases fit TRBD1. The CDR3 covers 16 residues. J gave up 3 bases and V 4 bases, and 7 bases lay outside the gene matches. Germline lookup yields CDR1 SEHNR and CDR2 FQNEAQ (reference sequence). The CDR3: CASSYRGTGGKETQYF. The CDR3 bases are TGTGCCAGCAGCTACAGAGGGACAGGGGGTAAAGAGACCCAGTACTTC.

The J gene is TRBJ2-7, the V gene TRBV5-6; D perhaps matches TRBD1 (5 bases). Germline V lookup: CDR1 SGHDT, CDR2 YYEEEE. The V and J ends lost 0 bases and 7 bases respectively, with 11 bases between them. CDR3 length: 13 amino acids. The CDR3 DNA sequence: TGTGCCAGCAGCTTGGGTGCAGGGTGGGAGCAGTACTTC. This translates into CASSLGAGWEQYF.

The chain has TRBV18 and TRBJ1-5, with D tentatively TRBD1 (5 bases). The CDR3 runs 15 residues. The germline gives CDR1 KGHSH, CDR2 LQKENI. The V gene lost 3 bases and the J gene lost 7 bases, with 16 bases spanning the gap. CDR3 sequence (DNA): TGTGCCAGCTCACCGAACGCCGGGGGAGGGCAGCCCCAGCATTTT. It yields the protein CASSPNAGGGQPQHF.

The count of this clone is one. The chain is built from TRBV27 and TRBJ2-7, with D maybe TRBD2 (5 bases). Germline assignment: CDR1 MNHEY and CDR2 SMNVEV (reference sequence). CDR3 size: 13 residues. V shed 6 bases and J shed 6 bases, with 15 bases lying between them. This CDR3 is CASRDFSRSEQYF. The CDR3 DNA is TGTGCCAGCAGGGACTTTTCCCGGAGCGAGCAGTACTTC.

This clone occurred once. The chain recombines TRBV5-1 with TRBJ1-2, with 9 bases that match TRBD1. CDR1 is SGHRS, CDR2 YFSETQ, per germline. V shed 0 bases, J shed 8 bases, and the junction held 14 bases outside the gene matches. The CDR3 loop spans 17 amino acids. The CDR3: CASSLVGQGPPAGGYTF. In DNA form, the CDR3 reads TGCGCCAGCAGCTTGGTAGGACAGGGGCCGCCTGCAGGAGGCTACACCTTC.

The J gene is TRBJ2-7, the V gene TRBV9; possibly TRBD2 for D (6 bases). This CDR3 region has 15 residues. With 0 bases removed from V and 0 bases from J, the gap between germline ends came to 10 bases. Germline CDR1 reads SGDLS; CDR2 reads YYNGEE. The CDR3 DNA sequence: TGTGCCAGCAGCGTAGGGGACTCACCCTCCTACGAGCAGTACTTC. Its protein is CASSVGDSPSYEQYF. The variable domain in full, completed from reference TRBV9 and TRBJ2-7, reads DSGVTQTPKHLITATGQRVTLRCSPRSGDLSVYWYQQSLDQGLQFLIQYYNGEERAKGNILERFSAQQFPDLHSELNLSSLELGDSALYFCASSVGDSPSYEQYFGPGTRLTVT.

J is TRBJ2-7 and V is TRBV7-3; 10 nucleotides match TRBD2. The germline CDR1 and CDR2 sequences are SGHTA and FQGTGA. The CDR3 totals 15 residues. The V and J ends lost 1 base and 3 bases, in that order; junction bases with no gene match: 3. DNA of the CDR3: TGTGCCAGCAGCTTAAAAGCGGGGGGGAGCTACGAGCAGTACTTC. Protein product: CASSLKAGGSYEQYF.

This chain uses TRBV7-8 with TRBJ1-2; 9 bases are shared with TRBD1. The CDR3 runs to 14 residues. Germline V gene data show CDR1 as SGHVS and CDR2 as FQNEAQ. Trimming at V came to 5 bases and at J to 8 bases, leaving 9 bases not matched to a gene. CDR3 nucleotides: TGTGCCAGCAGCCCACAGGGGGCAGTAGGCGGCTACACCTTC. Its protein product is CASSPQGAVGGYTF.

CDR3 sequence (DNA): TGTGCCAGCAGCCTATACGGGGATGCAGGTGAAAAACTGTTTTTT. It translates to CASSLYGDAGEKLFF. The V call is TRBV14, the J call TRBJ1-4, with unresolved D. CDR1 is SGHDN, CDR2 FVKESK, per germline. V lost 4 bases, J lost 7 bases, and 16 bases lay in between. This CDR3 region has 15 residues.

The chain links TRBV7-2 to TRBJ2-7, with 7 bases aligning to TRBD1. Germline V gene data show CDR1 as SGHTA and CDR2 as FQGNSA. The CDR3 spans 17 residues. V lost 1 base to trimming and J lost 4 bases; unmatched junction nucleotides: 13. The CDR3 DNA reads TGTGCCAGCAGCTTAGAGCTGACAGGGTCGTCGATGTACGAGCAGTACTTC. Protein sequence: CASSLELTGSSMYEQYF. The full variable domain, its missing parts supplied by reference TRBV7-2 and TRBJ2-7, is GAGVSQSPSNKVTEKGKDVELRCDPISGHTALYWYRQSLGQGLEFLIYFQGNSAPDKSGLPSDRFSAERTGGSVSTLTIQRTQQEDSAVYLCASSLELTGSSMYEQYFGPGTRLTVT.

The chain couples TRBV4-2 to TRBJ2-7; 13 nucleotides line up with TRBD2. The germline gives CDR1 LGHNA, CDR2 YNFKEQ. Unmatched junction bases numbered 6, after V lost 3 bases and J lost 4 bases. There are 16 residues in the CDR3. The CDR3 DNA reads TGTGCCAGCAGCCAGAGACTAGCGGGGGGTAGGTACGAGCAGTACTTC. Amino acid sequence: CASSQRLAGGRYEQYF.

This clone was seen a handful of times. V gene TRBV7-9 combines with J gene TRBJ1-1; D is uncertain. The CDR3 consists of 15 residues. CDR1 and CDR2 from the germline V gene are SEHNR and FQNEAQ (reference sequence). Trimming removed 2 bases from V and 0 bases from J, with 10 bases in between. The CDR3 loop is CASSLRGLMNTEAFF. In DNA, the CDR3 is TGTGCCAGCAGCTTAAGAGGACTCATGAACACTGAAGCTTTCTTT.